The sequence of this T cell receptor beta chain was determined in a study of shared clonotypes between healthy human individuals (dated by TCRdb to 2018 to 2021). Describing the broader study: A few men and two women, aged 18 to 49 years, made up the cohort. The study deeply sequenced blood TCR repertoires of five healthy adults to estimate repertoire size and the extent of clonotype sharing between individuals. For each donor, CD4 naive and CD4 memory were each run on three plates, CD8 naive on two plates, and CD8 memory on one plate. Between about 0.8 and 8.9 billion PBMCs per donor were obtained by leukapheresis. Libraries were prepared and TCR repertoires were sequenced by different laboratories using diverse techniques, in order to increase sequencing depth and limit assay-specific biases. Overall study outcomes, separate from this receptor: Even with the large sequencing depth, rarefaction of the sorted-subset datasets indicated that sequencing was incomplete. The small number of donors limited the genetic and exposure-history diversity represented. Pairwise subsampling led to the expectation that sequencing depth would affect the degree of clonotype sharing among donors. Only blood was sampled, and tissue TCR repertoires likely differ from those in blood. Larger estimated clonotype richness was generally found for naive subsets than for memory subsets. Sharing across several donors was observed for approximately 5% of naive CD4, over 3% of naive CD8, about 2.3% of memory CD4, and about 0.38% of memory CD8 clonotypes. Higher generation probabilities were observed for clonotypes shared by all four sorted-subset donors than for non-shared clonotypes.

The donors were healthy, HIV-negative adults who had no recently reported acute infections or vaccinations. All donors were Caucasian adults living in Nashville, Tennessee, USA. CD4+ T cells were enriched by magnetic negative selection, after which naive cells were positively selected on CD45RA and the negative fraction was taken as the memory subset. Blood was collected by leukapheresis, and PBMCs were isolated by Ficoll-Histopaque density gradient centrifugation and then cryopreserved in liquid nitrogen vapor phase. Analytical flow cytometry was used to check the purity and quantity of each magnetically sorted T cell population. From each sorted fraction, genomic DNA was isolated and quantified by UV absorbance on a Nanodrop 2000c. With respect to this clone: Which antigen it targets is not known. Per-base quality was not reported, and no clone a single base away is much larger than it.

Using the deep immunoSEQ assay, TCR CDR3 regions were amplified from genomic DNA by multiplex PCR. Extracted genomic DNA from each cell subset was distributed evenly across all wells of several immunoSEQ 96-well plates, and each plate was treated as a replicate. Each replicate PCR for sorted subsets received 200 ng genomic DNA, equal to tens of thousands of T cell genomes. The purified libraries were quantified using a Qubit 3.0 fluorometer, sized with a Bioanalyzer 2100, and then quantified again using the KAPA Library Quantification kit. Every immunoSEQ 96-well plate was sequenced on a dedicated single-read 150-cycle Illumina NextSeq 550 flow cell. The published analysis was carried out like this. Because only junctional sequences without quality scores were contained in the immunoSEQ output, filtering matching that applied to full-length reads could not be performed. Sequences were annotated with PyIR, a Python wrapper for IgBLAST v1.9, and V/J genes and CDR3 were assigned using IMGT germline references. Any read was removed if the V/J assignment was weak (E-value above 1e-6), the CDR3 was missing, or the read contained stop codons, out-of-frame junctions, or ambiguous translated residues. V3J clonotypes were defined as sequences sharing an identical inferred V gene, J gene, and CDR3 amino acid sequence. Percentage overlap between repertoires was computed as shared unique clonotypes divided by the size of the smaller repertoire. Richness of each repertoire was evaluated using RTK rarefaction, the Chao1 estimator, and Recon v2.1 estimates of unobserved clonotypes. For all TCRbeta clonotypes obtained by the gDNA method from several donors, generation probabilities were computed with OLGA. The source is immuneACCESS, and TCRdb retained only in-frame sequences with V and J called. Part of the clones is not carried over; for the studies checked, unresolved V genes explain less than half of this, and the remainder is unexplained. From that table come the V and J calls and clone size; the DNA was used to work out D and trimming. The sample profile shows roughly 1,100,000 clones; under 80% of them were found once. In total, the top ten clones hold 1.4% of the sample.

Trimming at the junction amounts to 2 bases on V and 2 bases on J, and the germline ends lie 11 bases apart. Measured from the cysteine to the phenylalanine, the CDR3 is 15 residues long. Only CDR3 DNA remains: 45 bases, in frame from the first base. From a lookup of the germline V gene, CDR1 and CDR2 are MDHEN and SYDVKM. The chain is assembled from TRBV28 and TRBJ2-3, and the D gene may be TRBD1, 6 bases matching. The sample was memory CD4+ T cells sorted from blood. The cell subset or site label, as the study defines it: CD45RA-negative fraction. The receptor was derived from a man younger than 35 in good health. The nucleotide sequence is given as TGTGCCAGCAGTTTAGCAGGGGTCTACACAGATACGCAGTATTTT. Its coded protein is CASSLAGVYTDTQYF.